This TCR beta chain was profiled in a study of technical replicates of blood from a few donors (dated by TCRdb to 2016 to 2017). Spanning cysteine to phenylalanine, the CDR3 consists of 15 amino acids. The CDR3 DNA has 45 bases and is translated from base 1. Unmatched junction bases come to 5, with V trimmed by 5 bases and J by 0 bases. The germline V gene encodes CDR1 SGHNT and CDR2 YENEEA. For this clone: The target of this receptor is not known. The input lacks base qualities; no much larger clone sits a single base away.

Library construction relied on the immunoSEQ multiplex PCR assay. The table comes from immuneACCESS by way of TCRdb, which keeps in-frame sequences with V and J called. Part of the clones is missing from these tables; in studies checked, under half for an unresolved V gene and the rest for unknown reasons. The sample contains roughly 87,000 clones, around 96% of them found a single time. 0.2% to 0.25% of the sample is taken by the ten largest. This TCR was recovered from a human donor in good health. Sequenced material: T cells isolated from PBMCs. This chain is built from TRBV11-3 and TRBJ2-7, and 9 junction bases match TRBD1. CDR3 region: CASSVGQGSSYEQYF. Here is the DNA: TGTGCCAGCAGCGTCGGACAGGGGAGCTCCTACGAGCAGTACTTC.